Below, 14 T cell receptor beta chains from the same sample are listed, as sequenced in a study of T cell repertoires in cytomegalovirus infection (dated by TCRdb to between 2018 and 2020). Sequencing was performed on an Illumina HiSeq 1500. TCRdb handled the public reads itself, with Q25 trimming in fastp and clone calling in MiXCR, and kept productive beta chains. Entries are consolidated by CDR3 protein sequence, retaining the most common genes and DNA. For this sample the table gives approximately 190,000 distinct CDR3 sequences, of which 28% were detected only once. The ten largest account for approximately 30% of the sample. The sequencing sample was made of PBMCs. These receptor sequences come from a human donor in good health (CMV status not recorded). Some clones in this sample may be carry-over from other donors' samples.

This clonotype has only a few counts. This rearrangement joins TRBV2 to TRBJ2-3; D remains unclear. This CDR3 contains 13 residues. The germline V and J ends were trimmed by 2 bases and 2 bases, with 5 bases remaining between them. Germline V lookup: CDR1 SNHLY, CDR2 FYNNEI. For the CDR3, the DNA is TGTGCCAGCAGTGAATGGGCCACAGATACGCAGTATTTT. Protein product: CASSEWATDTQYF.

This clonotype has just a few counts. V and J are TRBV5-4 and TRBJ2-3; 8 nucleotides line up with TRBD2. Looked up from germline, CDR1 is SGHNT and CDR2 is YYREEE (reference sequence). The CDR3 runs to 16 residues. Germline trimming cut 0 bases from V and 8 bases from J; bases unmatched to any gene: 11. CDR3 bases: TGTGCCAGCAGCTTGGATAGCGGGGCTAGCGACGGTACGCAGTATTTT. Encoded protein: CASSLDSGASDGTQYF.

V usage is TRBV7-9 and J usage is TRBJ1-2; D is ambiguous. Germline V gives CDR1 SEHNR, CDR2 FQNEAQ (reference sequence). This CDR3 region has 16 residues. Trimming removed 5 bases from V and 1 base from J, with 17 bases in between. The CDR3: CASSRSGSEDNYGYTF. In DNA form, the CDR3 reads TGTGCCAGCAGCCGAAGCGGCTCAGAAGATAACTATGGCTACACCTTC.

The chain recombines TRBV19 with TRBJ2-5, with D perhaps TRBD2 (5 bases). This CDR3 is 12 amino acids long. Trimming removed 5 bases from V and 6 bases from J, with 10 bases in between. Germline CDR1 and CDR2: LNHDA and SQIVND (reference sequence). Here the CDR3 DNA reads TGTGCCAGTAGTGGTCTAGCAAAGACCCAGTACTTC. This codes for CASSGLAKTQYF. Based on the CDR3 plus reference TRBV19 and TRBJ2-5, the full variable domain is DGGITQSPKYLFRKEGQNVTLSCEQNLNHDAMYWYRQDPGQGLRLIYYSQIVNDFQKGDIAEGYSVSREKKESFPLTVTSAQKNPTAFYLCASSGLAKTQYFGPGTRLLVL.

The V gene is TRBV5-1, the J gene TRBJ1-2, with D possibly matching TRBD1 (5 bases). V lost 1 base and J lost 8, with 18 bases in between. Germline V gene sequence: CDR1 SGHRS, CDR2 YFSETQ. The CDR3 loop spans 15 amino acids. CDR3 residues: CASSLSGTPTEGYTF. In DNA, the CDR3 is TGCGCCAGCAGCTTGTCCGGGACCCCGACGGAAGGCTACACCTTC.

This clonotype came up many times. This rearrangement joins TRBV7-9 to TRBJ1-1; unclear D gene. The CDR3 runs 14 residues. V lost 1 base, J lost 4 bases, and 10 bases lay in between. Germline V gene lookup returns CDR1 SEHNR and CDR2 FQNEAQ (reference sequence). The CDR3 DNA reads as TGTGCCAGCAGCTTAGTAGGGCTCAGCACTGAAGCTTTCTTT. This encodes CASSLVGLSTEAFF.

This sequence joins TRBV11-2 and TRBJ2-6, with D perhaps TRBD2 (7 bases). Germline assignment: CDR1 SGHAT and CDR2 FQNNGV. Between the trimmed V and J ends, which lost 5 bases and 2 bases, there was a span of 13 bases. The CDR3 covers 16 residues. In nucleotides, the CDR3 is TGTGCCAGCAGCCTGGGGGGGGGCGCTGGGGCCAACGTCCTGACTTTC. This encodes CASSLGGGAGANVLTF.

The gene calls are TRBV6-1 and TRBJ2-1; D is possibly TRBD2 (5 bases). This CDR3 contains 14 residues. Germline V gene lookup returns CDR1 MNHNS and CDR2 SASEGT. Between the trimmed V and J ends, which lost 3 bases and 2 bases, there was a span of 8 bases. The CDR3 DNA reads TGTGCCAGCAGTGAGCCCGGGACCTACAATGAGCAGTTCTTC. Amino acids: CASSEPGTYNEQFF.

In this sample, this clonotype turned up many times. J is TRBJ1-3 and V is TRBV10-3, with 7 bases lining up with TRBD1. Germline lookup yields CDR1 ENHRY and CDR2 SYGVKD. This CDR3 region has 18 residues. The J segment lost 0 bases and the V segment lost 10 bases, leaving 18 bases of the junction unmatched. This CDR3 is CATAGDSSGSFSGNTIYF. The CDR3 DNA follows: TGTGCCACCGCGGGGGACAGCTCAGGATCGTTCTCTGGAAACACCATATATTTT.

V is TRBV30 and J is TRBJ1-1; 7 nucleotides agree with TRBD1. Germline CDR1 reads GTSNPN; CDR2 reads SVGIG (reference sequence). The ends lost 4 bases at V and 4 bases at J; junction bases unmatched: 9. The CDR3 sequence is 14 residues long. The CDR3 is CAWNRGGDSTEAFF. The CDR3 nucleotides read TGTGCCTGGAACCGAGGGGGGGACAGCACTGAAGCTTTCTTT.

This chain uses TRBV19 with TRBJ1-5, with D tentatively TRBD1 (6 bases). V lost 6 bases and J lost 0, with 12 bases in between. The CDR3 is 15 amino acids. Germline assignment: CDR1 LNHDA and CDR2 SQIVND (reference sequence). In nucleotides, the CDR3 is TGTGCCAGTAGACTCGACAGGTATAGCAATCAGCCCCAGCATTTT. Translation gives CASRLDRYSNQPQHF.

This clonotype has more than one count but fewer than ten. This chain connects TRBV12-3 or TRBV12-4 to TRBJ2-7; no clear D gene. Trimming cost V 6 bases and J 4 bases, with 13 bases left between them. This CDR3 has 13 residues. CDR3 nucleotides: TGTGCCAGCAGCCCAGGATTTGGTTACGAGCAGTACTTC. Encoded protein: CASSPGFGYEQYF.

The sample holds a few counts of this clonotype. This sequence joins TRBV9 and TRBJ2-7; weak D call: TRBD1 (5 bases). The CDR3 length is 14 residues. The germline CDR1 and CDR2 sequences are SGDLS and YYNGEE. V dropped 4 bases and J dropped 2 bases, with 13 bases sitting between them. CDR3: CASSPRTPPYEQYF. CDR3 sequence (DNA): TGTGCCAGCAGCCCCCGGACACCCCCCTACGAGCAGTACTTC.

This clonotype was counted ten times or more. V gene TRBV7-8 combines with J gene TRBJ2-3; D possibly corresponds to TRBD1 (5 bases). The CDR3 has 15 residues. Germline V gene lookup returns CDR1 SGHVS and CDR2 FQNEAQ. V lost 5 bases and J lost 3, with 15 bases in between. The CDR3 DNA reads TGTGCCAGCAGCAGACAGCCGTTCAAAACAGATACGCAGTATTTT. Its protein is CASSRQPFKTDTQYF. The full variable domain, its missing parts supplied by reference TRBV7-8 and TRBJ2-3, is GAGVSQSPRYKVAKRGQDVALRCDPISGHVSLFWYQQALGQGPEFLTYFQNEAQLDKSGLPSDRFFAERPEGSVSTLKIQRTQQEDSAVYLCASSRQPFKTDTQYFGPGTRLTVL.